Shown below are 20 T cell receptor beta chains from a single sample sequenced in a study of T cells in Graves' hyperthyroidism and ophthalmopathy. TCR beta CDR3 regions were amplified from RNA. HTBI primers drove first-round RT-PCR of the TCR CDR3. Each CDR3 protein is one row after TCRdb ran MiXCR on the multiplex PCR reads. The repertoire holds roughly 710,000 distinct CDR3 sequences, with just over 35% as singletons. Input material: blood. These receptors were taken from a middle-aged woman with Graves' hyperthyroidism.

This clonotype has only one observation. This rearrangement joins TRBV25-1 to TRBJ1-2; 7 bases fit TRBD1. Germline-derived CDR1 and CDR2 are MGHDK and SYGVNS. The CDR3 runs 13 residues. Trimming removed 6 bases from V and 6 bases from J; junction bases left unmatched: 7. The CDR3 DNA follows: TGTGCCAGCAGGGGGACAGCCAGGGATGGCTACACCTTC. Residues: CASRGTARDGYTF.

This clonotype was observed a handful of times. The chain is built from TRBV7-9 and TRBJ2-7; D unclear. The J call is in doubt because the DNA end fits TRBJ2-1 better. Germline values: CDR1 SEHNR, CDR2 FQNEAQ (reference sequence). The CDR3 contains 12 residues. The CDR3 DNA reads TGTGCCAGCAGACCCAGCAACAATGAGCAGTTCTTC. Its protein is CASRPSNNEQFF.

This clonotype was recorded at least ten times. This chain joins TRBV4-1 and TRBJ1-5; D is possibly TRBD1 (5 bases). Germline CDR1 is MGHRA and CDR2 is YSYEKL. The CDR3 runs to 14 residues. Trimming left V 3 bases short and J 6 bases short, with 12 bases between. In nucleotides, the CDR3 is TGCGCCAGCAGCCATCTTACAGGAACTCAGCCCCAGCATTTT. Translated, it gives CASSHLTGTQPQHF.

This clonotype was counted at least ten times. The chain employs TRBV11-2 and TRBJ1-5; D is uncertain. Trimming pared 5 bases from V and 7 bases from J, leaving 12 bases between. The CDR3 spans 13 residues. Germline CDR1 is SGHAT and CDR2 is FQNNGV. CDR3 loop: CASSVMSGQPQHF. In DNA, the CDR3 is TGTGCCAGCAGCGTGATGTCCGGCCAGCCCCAGCATTTT.

In this sample, this clonotype turned up once. The J gene is TRBJ1-1, the V gene TRBV2; 8 bases align to TRBD1. V gave up 5 bases and J gave up 3 bases; unmatched junction bases: 14. The CDR3 is 17 amino acids. Germline CDR1 reads SNHLY; CDR2 reads FYNNEI. The CDR3 region has the DNA TGTGCCAGCAGTTCCCTGGGACAGGTTGGATGGGACACTGAAGCTTTCTTT. Its protein product is CASSSLGQVGWDTEAFF. The full variable domain, in which reference TRBV2 and TRBJ1-1 provide the parts outside the CDR3, is EPEVTQTPSHQVTQMGQEVILRCVPISNHLYFYWYRQILGQKVEFLVSFYNNEISEKSEIFDDQFSVERPDGSNFTLKIRSTKLEDSAMYFCASSSLGQVGWDTEAFFGQGTRLTVV.

This clonotype was seen ten or more times. V gene TRBV7-2 combines with J gene TRBJ1-2; possible D gene TRBD1, 6 bases. The CDR3 contains 14 residues. The V end was cut by 0 bases, the J end by 2 bases, with 7 bases between. Looked up from germline, CDR1 is SGHTA and CDR2 is FQGNSA. The CDR3 sequence is CASSLAGANYGYTF. DNA of the CDR3: TGTGCCAGCAGCTTAGCGGGGGCAAACTATGGCTACACCTTC.

This clonotype was counted at least ten times. The V and J genes are TRBV20-1 and TRBJ1-2, with a possible D match to TRBD1 (5 bases). This CDR3 spans 12 amino acids. The germline V gene has CDR1 DFQATT and CDR2 SNEGSKA (reference sequence). Trimming took off 3 bases at V and 6 bases at J, with 11 bases between the two ends. CDR3 sequence: CSASRGDDGYTF. The CDR3 bases are TGCAGTGCTAGTCGGGGGGATGATGGCTACACCTTC.

The gene calls are TRBV12-3 or TRBV12-4 and TRBJ2-7; D might be TRBD1 or TRBD2, each matching 6 bases. V lost 5 bases, J lost 2 bases, and 19 bases lay in between. The CDR3 spans 16 residues. The CDR3 loop is CASSQKTGAGAYEQYF. Written as DNA, the CDR3 is TGTGCCAGCAGTCAAAAAACGGGGGCAGGGGCCTACGAGCAGTACTTC.

The chain couples TRBV6-5 to TRBJ2-7; 12 bases line up with TRBD1. The CDR3 is 17 amino acids. V trimming: 5 bases; J trimming: 6 bases; junction bases outside the gene matches: 14. Germline V gene lookup returns CDR1 MNHEY and CDR2 SVGAGI. This chain's CDR3 is CASSAAGYGTGGIEQYF. The CDR3 DNA sequence: TGTGCCAGCAGTGCGGCGGGGTATGGGACAGGGGGCATCGAGCAGTACTTC.

This sequence joins TRBV4-3 and TRBJ1-6, with D hard to call. The V gene's germline CDR1 is LGHNA and CDR2 YSLEER. V lost 0 bases and J 7 bases, leaving 10 bases between the germline ends. The CDR3 has 15 amino acids. CDR3 in DNA: TGCGCCAGCAGCCAAGAAGGAGGGTTCAATTCACCCCTCCACTTT. This gives the protein CASSQEGGFNSPLHF.

This clonotype was counted ten times or more. The V and J genes are TRBV11-3 and TRBJ1-1; D gene ambiguous. Germline values: CDR1 SGHNT, CDR2 YENEEA. Deletions cut 3 bases from V and 6 bases from J, with 8 bases between. CDR3 length: 12 residues. CDR3 loop: CASSLERAEAFF. The CDR3 DNA reads TGTGCCAGCAGCTTGGAAAGGGCTGAAGCTTTCTTT. The whole variable domain, filled in from reference TRBV11-3 and TRBJ1-1, reads EAGVVQSPRYKIIEKKQPVAFWCNPISGHNTLYWYLQNLGQGPELLIRYENEEAVDDSQLPKDRFSAERLKGVDSTLKIQPAELGDSAVYLCASSLERAEAFFGQGTRLTVV.

This clonotype was detected ten times or more. V is TRBV20-1 and J is TRBJ2-7, with 10 positions matching TRBD1. In germline, CDR1 is DFQATT, CDR2 SNEGSKA (reference sequence). The CDR3 totals 13 residues. Losses at the gene ends were 5 bases for V and 6 bases for J; bases not matched to a gene: 7. CDR3 sequence: CSASGQGKGEQYF. CDR3 in DNA: TGCAGTGCTTCGGGACAGGGGAAGGGCGAGCAGTACTTC.

The chain's CDR3 is CASSRDSRYEQYF. CDR3 nucleotides: TGCGCCAGCAGCCGAGATAGTAGATACGAGCAGTACTTC. The chain recombines TRBV4-3 with TRBJ2-7; unclear D gene. The CDR3 length is 13 residues. Germline V gene lookup returns CDR1 LGHNA and CDR2 YSLEER. With 4 bases removed from V and 4 bases from J, the gap between germline ends came to 11 bases.

This sequence joins TRBV7-8 and TRBJ1-1, with D unclear. The CDR3 sequence is 14 residues long. The germline V and J ends were trimmed by 5 bases and 7 bases, with 17 bases remaining between them. Looked up from germline, CDR1 is SGHVS and CDR2 is FQNEAQ. The CDR3 region is CASSPRLGSDEAFF. The CDR3 nucleotides are TGTGCCAGCAGCCCTCGCTTAGGGAGCGATGAAGCTTTCTTT.

This clonotype was seen repeatedly, ten times or more. This CDR3 is CAIRTTGSEAFF. CDR3 DNA: TGTGCCATCAGGACCACAGGGAGTGAAGCTTTCTTT. The chain joins TRBV10-3 to TRBJ1-1, with TRBD1 as a possible D gene (6 bases). From germline, CDR1 is ENHRY and CDR2 SYGVKD. The V and J ends lost 6 bases and 7 bases respectively, with 12 bases between them. The CDR3 is made up of 12 amino acids.

The chain employs TRBV10-3 and TRBJ2-7; maybe TRBD1 (6 bases). The V gene lost 10 bases and the J gene lost 3 bases, with 13 bases spanning the gap. There are 12 residues in the CDR3. Germline CDR1 is ENHRY and CDR2 is SYGVKD. The CDR3 region has the DNA TGTGCCAGCCGAGGACAGAGCTACGAGCAGTACTTC. This codes for CASRGQSYEQYF.

V is TRBV7-2 and J is TRBJ1-3, with unresolved D. Trimming took off 8 bases at V and 0 bases at J, with 11 bases between the two ends. CDR1 and CDR2 (germline): SGHTA, FQGNSA. This CDR3 has 14 residues. CDR3 sequence (DNA): TGTGCCAGCGGATCACACTTCTCTGGAAACACCATATATTTT. Translating it yields CASGSHFSGNTIYF.

As for this clonotype: The junction and the germline gene differ at one end; a read error may be behind it. The gene calls are TRBV6-5 and TRBJ1-5; D is ambiguous. The CDR3 runs to 13 residues. Germline values: CDR1 MNHEY, CDR2 SVGAGI. CDR3 amino acids: CASGPTPPRPRHF. In nucleotides, the CDR3 is TGTGCCAGCGGACCGACACCTCCGCGGCCCCGGCATTTT.

This clonotype showed up many times. J is TRBJ1-1 and V is TRBV12-5; D is ambiguous. The CDR3 consists of 14 residues. Per germline, CDR1 LGHNT and CDR2 FRNRAP. V was trimmed by 1 base and J by 1 base, leaving 7 bases between them. CDR3 nucleotides: TGTGCTAGTGGTTTGGAGACTGGGAACACTGAAGCTTTCTTT. Protein: CASGLETGNTEAFF.

This clonotype was recorded once. The V gene is TRBV6-6, the J gene TRBJ2-7; 7 nucleotides line up with TRBD1. The germline gives CDR1 MNHNY, CDR2 SVGAGI (reference sequence). Trimming at V came to 5 bases and at J to 0 bases, leaving 13 bases not matched to a gene. The CDR3 has 17 residues. The CDR3 loop is CASSPEQGHARSYEQYF. The CDR3 region has the DNA TGTGCCAGCAGTCCCGAACAGGGGCACGCTCGCTCCTACGAGCAGTACTTC.